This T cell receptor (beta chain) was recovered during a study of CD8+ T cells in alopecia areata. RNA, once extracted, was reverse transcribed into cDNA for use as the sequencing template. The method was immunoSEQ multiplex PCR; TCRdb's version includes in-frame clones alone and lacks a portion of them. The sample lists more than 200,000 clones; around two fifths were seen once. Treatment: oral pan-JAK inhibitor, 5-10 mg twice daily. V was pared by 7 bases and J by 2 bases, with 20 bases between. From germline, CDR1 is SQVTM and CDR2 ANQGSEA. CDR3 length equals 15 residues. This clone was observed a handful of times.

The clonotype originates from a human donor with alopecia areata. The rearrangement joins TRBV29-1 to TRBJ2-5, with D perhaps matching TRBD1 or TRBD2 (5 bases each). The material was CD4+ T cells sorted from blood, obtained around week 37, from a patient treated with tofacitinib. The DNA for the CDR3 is TGCAGCGGAGGGACCAGCCGGCTGAGACAAGAGACCCAGTACTTC. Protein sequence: CSGGTSRLRQETQYF. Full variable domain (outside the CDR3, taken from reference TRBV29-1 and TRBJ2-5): SAVISQKPSRDICQRGTSLTIQCQVDSQVTMMFWYRQQPGQSLTLIATANQGSEATYESGFVIDKFPISRPNLTFSTLTVSNMSPEDSSIYLCSGGTSRLRQETQYFGPGTRLLVL.